Below are 32 T cell receptor beta chains sequenced from a single sample in a study of long-term antiretroviral therapy in people with HIV. Assay version v3.0 of immunoSEQ was used, and it was run at survey level. Clones were sequenced by immunoSEQ multiplex PCR, and TCRdb holds only the in-frame ones, with some missing. This sample has about 21,000 clones, with around nine tenths found just once. Sample: unsorted PBMCs, taken 2.3 years after starting antiretroviral therapy. The receptor set was obtained from a man aged 55-75 years with HIV.

The chain couples TRBV29-1 to TRBJ2-1; 8 bases are a match to TRBD1. J was trimmed by 9 bases and V by 4 bases; bases with no gene match: 11. Germline V CDR1 and CDR2: SQVTM, ANQGSEA. There are 14 residues in the CDR3. Here the CDR3 DNA reads TGCAGCGTTGGACAGGGGCCCCTTTTGATTGAGCAGTTCTTC. The encoded protein is CSVGQGPLLIEQFF.

This clone came up a few times. The rearrangement links TRBV9 to TRBJ2-7; 14 bases are a match to TRBD2. With 3 bases clipped from V and 6 bases from J, the junction kept 8 bases outside the gene matches. CDR1 is SGDLS and CDR2 is YYNGEE in the germline V gene. The CDR3 totals 16 residues. This CDR3 is CASSGGTSGSRVEQYF. The CDR3 region has the DNA TGTGCCAGCAGCGGAGGGACTAGCGGGAGTAGGGTCGAGCAGTACTTC.

This sequence joins TRBV11-2 and TRBJ2-2; a possible D gene is TRBD1 (6 bases). Germline V gives CDR1 SGHAT, CDR2 FQNNGV. CDR3 length: 15 amino acids. Deletions cut 5 bases from V and 2 bases from J, with 12 bases between. In nucleotides, the CDR3 is TGTGCCAGCAGCCTTACAGGGCCTAACACCGGGGAGCTGTTTTTT. Translation: CASSLTGPNTGELFF.

The chain is built from TRBV5-4 and TRBJ2-2, with D unclear. In germline, CDR1 is SGHNT, CDR2 YYREEE (reference sequence). This CDR3 has 12 amino acids. Trimming took 0 bases from V and 7 from J, leaving 4 bases between them. CDR3 bases: TGTGCCAGCAGCTTGGTTGGCGGGGAGCTGTTTTTT. Translated, it gives CASSLVGGELFF.

V usage is TRBV29-1 and J usage is TRBJ2-3; 11 bases are a match to TRBD2. Germline loops: CDR1 SQVTM, CDR2 ANQGSEA. The V gene end was trimmed by 2 bases and the J gene end by 4 bases; junction bases not matched to a gene: 8. The CDR3 has 16 residues. Here the CDR3 reads CSVETTTSGEADTQYF. As DNA, the CDR3 is TGCAGCGTTGAAACAACGACTAGCGGGGAGGCAGATACGCAGTATTTT.

This sequence joins TRBV19 and TRBJ1-4, with D hard to call. The CDR3 is made up of 17 amino acids. The V and J ends lost 3 bases and 3 bases respectively, with 17 bases between them. CDR1 is LNHDA, CDR2 SQIVND, per germline (reference sequence). CDR3 residues: CASSMRIFPRANEKLFF. As DNA, the CDR3 is TGTGCCAGTAGTATGAGGATATTCCCACGGGCTAATGAAAAACTGTTTTTT.

The V call is TRBV7-9, the J call TRBJ1-2; 7 nucleotides line up with TRBD1. CDR3 length: 14 residues. Unmatched junction bases numbered 7, after V lost 1 base and J lost 8 bases. Germline V CDR1 and CDR2: SEHNR, FQNEAQ (reference sequence). CDR3 DNA sequence: TGTGCCAGCAGCTTAGACAGGGGCCTGGGAGGCTACACCTTC. This sequence encodes CASSLDRGLGGYTF. Together with reference TRBV7-9 and TRBJ1-2, the CDR3 gives the full variable domain: DTGVSQNPRHKITKRGQNVTFRCDPISEHNRLYWYRQTLGQGPEFLTYFQNEAQLEKSRLLSDRFSAERPKGSFSTLEIQRTEQGDSAMYLCASSLDRGLGGYTFGSGTRLTVV.

This chain uses TRBV7-8 with TRBJ2-7; possibly TRBD1 for D (6 bases). V lost 2 bases to trimming and J lost 3 bases, with 14 bases between them. CDR1 SGHVS and CDR2 FQNEAQ come from the germline V gene. The CDR3 runs to 15 residues. Here the CDR3 reads CASSLRVRDNYEQYF. The CDR3 DNA reads TGTGCCAGCAGCTTAAGAGTCCGGGACAACTACGAGCAGTACTTC.

This sequence joins TRBV9 and TRBJ1-2; D remains ambiguous. The germline gives CDR1 SGDLS, CDR2 YYNGEE. CDR3 length: 13 residues. Trimming left V 0 bases short and J 5 bases short, with 8 bases between. The CDR3 loop reads CASSVDGRYGYTF. CDR3 DNA sequence: TGTGCCAGCAGCGTAGACGGCCGTTATGGCTACACCTTC.

A word on this clone: This same CDR3 is encoded by further DNA sequences in the sample. The chain carries TRBV6-5 and TRBJ1-2, with 7 bases identical to TRBD1. The trim removed 5 bases at V and 5 bases at J, leaving 2 bases unmatched. The CDR3 consists of 12 residues. Germline CDR1 MNHEY, CDR2 SVGAGI. The CDR3 here is CASSPTGYGYTF. The CDR3 DNA sequence: TGTGCCAGCAGTCCGACAGGGTATGGCTACACCTTC.

This clone has only one observation. The V gene is TRBV10-3, the J gene TRBJ2-2, with 7 bases lining up with TRBD2. The CDR3 is made up of 16 amino acids. The J segment lost 6 bases and the V segment lost 0 bases, leaving 7 bases of the junction unmatched. Looked up from germline, CDR1 is ENHRY and CDR2 is SYGVKD. CDR3 protein: CAISESGSGWSGELFF. The DNA for the CDR3 is TGTGCCATCAGTGAGTCGGGTAGCGGGTGGTCCGGGGAGCTGTTTTTT.

The gene calls are TRBV12-5 and TRBJ2-2, with 8 positions matching TRBD2. The CDR3 contains 17 residues. CDR1 and CDR2 (germline): LGHNT, FRNRAP. J was trimmed by 5 bases and V by 6 bases; bases with no gene match: 14. CDR3 bases: TGTGCTAGTGGCCGTGGGACTGGGGCGGGGGGTACCGGGGAGCTGTTTTTT. Translating gives CASGRGTGAGGTGELFF. Together with reference TRBV12-5 and TRBJ2-2, the CDR3 gives the full variable domain: DARVTQTPRHKVTEMGQEVTMRCQPILGHNTVFWYRQTMMQGLELLAYFRNRAPLDDSGMPKDRFSAEMPDATLATLKIQPSEPRDSAVYFCASGRGTGAGGTGELFFGEGSRLTVL.

The chain is built from TRBV6-6 and TRBJ1-1; D is unclear. This CDR3 is built from 14 residues. V lost 5 bases and J 9 bases, leaving 19 bases between the germline ends. Per germline, CDR1 MNHNY and CDR2 SVGAGI (reference sequence). The CDR3: CASSDPSSSTKAFF. For the CDR3, the DNA is TGTGCCAGCAGTGACCCATCCTCAAGTACGAAAGCTTTCTTT.

V and J are TRBV5-5 and TRBJ2-7; D is undetermined. The CDR3 sequence is 12 residues long. Germline CDR1 reads SGHKS; CDR2 reads YYEKEE (reference sequence). The V end was cut by 0 bases, the J end by 4 bases, with 5 bases between. The CDR3 DNA reads TGTGCCAGCAGCTTGGGAGATTACGAGCAGTACTTC. Its protein is CASSLGDYEQYF.

The chain joins TRBV2 to TRBJ2-2; D unclear. The germline gives CDR1 SNHLY, CDR2 FYNNEI. This CDR3 is 14 amino acids long. The V and J ends lost 3 bases and 4 bases respectively, with 9 bases between them. The CDR3 DNA is TGTGCCAGCAGTGATATCTGGGCCACCGGGGAGCTGTTTTTT. Translating it yields CASSDIWATGELFF.

The chain uses TRBV2 and TRBJ2-1, with 8 bases lining up with TRBD2. This CDR3 is built from 13 residues. Germline CDR1 and CDR2: SNHLY and FYNNEI. V was clipped by 7 bases and J by 9 bases; unmatched bases: 8. In nucleotides, the CDR3 is TGTGCCAGCACTCTGACTAGCGAGGGTGAGCAGTTCTTC. Its protein product is CASTLTSEGEQFF.

The rearrangement joins TRBV7-6 to TRBJ2-5; 7 positions agree with TRBD2. The germline V gene has CDR1 SGHVS and CDR2 FNYEAQ. The CDR3 sequence is 16 residues long. Losses at the gene ends were 5 bases for V and 2 bases for J; bases not matched to a gene: 11. The chain's CDR3 is CASSVDTRAGQETQYF. CDR3 coding DNA: TGTGCCAGCAGCGTAGATACCCGAGCGGGGCAAGAGACCCAGTACTTC.

This chain links TRBV5-6 with TRBJ2-7; the match to TRBD2 covers 7 bases. J was trimmed by 3 bases and V by 3 bases; bases with no gene match: 6. The CDR3 is made up of 14 amino acids. Per the germline V gene, CDR1 is SGHDT and CDR2 is YYEEEE. DNA for the CDR3: TGTGCCAGCAGCTCCCTCGGCGGGAGCTACGAGCAGTACTTC. It is translated as CASSSLGGSYEQYF.

The rearrangement joins TRBV30 to TRBJ1-3, with TRBD1 identical over 7 bases. The CDR3 is 15 amino acids. Per germline, CDR1 GTSNPN and CDR2 SVGIG (reference sequence). With V trimmed by 2 bases and J by 6 bases, 10 bases remained unmatched. CDR3 DNA sequence: TGTGCCTGGAGTCTAGACGACAGGGACGAAAACACCATATATTTT. Its protein is CAWSLDDRDENTIYF. The full variable domain, rest sourced from reference TRBV30 and TRBJ1-3, is SQTIHQWPATLVQPVGSPLSLECTVEGTSNPNLYWYRQAAGRGLQLLFYSVGIGQISSEVPQNLSASRPQDRQFILSSKKLLLSDSGFYLCAWSLDDRDENTIYFGEGSWLTVV.

The rearrangement uses TRBV21-1 and TRBJ2-1. TRBV21-1 has pseudogene status. This CDR3 is 16 amino acids long. DNA of the CDR3: TGTGCCAGCACCCCCTTCGTAGGGTTTGCGTCCAATGAGCAGTTCTTC. This codes for CASTPFVGFASNEQFF.

Points on this clone: Other DNA sequences in the sample encode the same CDR3. The V gene is TRBV27, the J gene TRBJ2-5; perhaps D is TRBD1 or TRBD2 (6 bases each). The CDR3 is made up of 15 amino acids. Trimming shortened V by 0 bases and J by 2 bases, and 10 bases separated the two germline ends. Per germline, CDR1 MNHEY and CDR2 SMNVEV (reference sequence). The CDR3 spells CASSLSTGGQETQYF. In DNA form, the CDR3 reads TGTGCCAGCAGTTTATCGACAGGAGGGCAAGAGACCCAGTACTTC.

This clone showed up just once. The rearrangement uses TRBV11-2 and TRBJ1-1; D uncertain. V shed 5 bases and J shed 1 base, with 11 bases lying between them. CDR1 and CDR2 from the germline V gene are SGHAT and FQNNGV. CDR3 length equals 14 residues. Here the CDR3 reads CASSLALGNTEAFF. The CDR3 DNA reads TGTGCCAGCAGCCTCGCTCTAGGGAACACTGAAGCTTTCTTT.

J is TRBJ1-1 and V is TRBV9; a weak D match, TRBD1 (5 bases). CDR1 and CDR2 (germline): SGDLS, YYNGEE. V was shortened by 4 bases and J by 6 bases, with 16 bases between the two germline ends. The CDR3 is 14 amino acids. In DNA form, the CDR3 reads TGTGCCAGCAGCTCTAATGCATGGGACTCTGAAGCTTTCTTT. This translates into CASSSNAWDSEAFF.

The V gene is TRBV10-3, the J gene TRBJ1-2; TRBD1 matches at 8 bases. This CDR3 is 14 amino acids long. Germline CDR1 reads ENHRY; CDR2 reads SYGVKD. V lost 10 bases to trimming and J lost 2 bases; unmatched junction nucleotides: 9. CDR3 coding DNA: TGTGCCAACTCCTGGGACAGGCTGAACTATGGCTACACCTTC. It is translated as CANSWDRLNYGYTF.

The chain carries TRBV9 and TRBJ2-7; TRBD2 matches at 7 bases. The CDR3 length is 14 residues. In germline, CDR1 is SGDLS, CDR2 YYNGEE. Unmatched junction bases numbered 7, after V lost 7 bases and J lost 0 bases. The CDR3 protein is CASGGDANSYEQYF. The CDR3, as DNA: TGTGCCAGCGGGGGGGACGCCAACTCCTACGAGCAGTACTTC.

The chain is built from TRBV11-1 and TRBJ2-3, with a weak D call TRBD2 (5 bases). This CDR3 has 13 amino acids. Germline V gene data show CDR1 as SGHAT and CDR2 as FQDESV (reference sequence). V was trimmed by 6 bases and J by 4 bases, leaving 11 bases between them. The CDR3 DNA reads TGTGCCAGCAGATGGGAGTCCCCAGATACGCAGTATTTT. It translates to CASRWESPDTQYF.

This chain connects TRBV5-4 to TRBJ2-2; possible D gene TRBD2, 5 bases. CDR1 SGHNT and CDR2 YYREEE come from the germline V gene (reference sequence). V dropped 4 bases and J dropped 5 bases, with 15 bases sitting between them. The CDR3 is 15 amino acids. The CDR3 nucleotides read TGTGCCAGCAGCCCAGTAACAGAGGGAACCGGGGAGCTGTTTTTT. Translated: CASSPVTEGTGELFF.

This chain joins TRBV11-2 and TRBJ2-7; possibly TRBD2 for D (6 bases). The CDR3 is 12 residues long. Trimming removed 1 base at V and 6 bases at J, with 7 bases between. From germline, CDR1 is SGHAT and CDR2 FQNNGV. This CDR3 is CASSLAGLEQYF. The CDR3 nucleotides read TGTGCCAGCAGCTTAGCGGGACTCGAGCAGTACTTC.

The chain uses TRBV18 and TRBJ2-7; D is perhaps TRBD1 (5 bases). V gave up 3 bases and J gave up 6 bases, with 21 bases separating them. CDR1 and CDR2 from the germline V gene are KGHSH and LQKENI. The CDR3 sequence is 16 residues long. The CDR3 region is CASSPSDPGLRTEQYF. The DNA for the CDR3 is TGTGCCAGCTCACCTTCCGACCCAGGGCTCCGTACCGAGCAGTACTTC.

CDR3 in amino acids: CASSAPAGGPGMDTGELFF. For the CDR3, the DNA is TGTGCCAGCAGCGCCCCAGCGGGGGGGCCGGGGATGGACACCGGGGAGCTGTTTTTT. V and J are TRBV9 and TRBJ2-2, with TRBD2 matching 10 bases. CDR1 is SGDLS, CDR2 YYNGEE, per germline. The CDR3 length is 19 residues. Unmatched junction bases numbered 14, after V lost 3 bases and J lost 3 bases.

The chain links TRBV18 to TRBJ1-1; D might be TRBD1 (6 bases). V shed 0 bases and J shed 0 bases, with 8 bases lying between them. Germline V gene sequence: CDR1 KGHSH, CDR2 LQKENI. The CDR3 is made up of 15 amino acids. CDR3 sequence: CASSPPGGLNTEAFF. The CDR3 DNA reads as TGTGCCAGCTCACCACCGGGGGGCTTGAACACTGAAGCTTTCTTT.

The V gene is TRBV7-8, the J gene TRBJ2-7, with 10 bases fitting TRBD1. V was clipped by 3 bases and J by 4 bases; unmatched bases: 6. The germline CDR1 and CDR2 sequences are SGHVS and FQNEAQ. The CDR3 totals 15 residues. The CDR3 coding sequence is TGTGCCAGCAGCTTCCCGGGGACAGGGGTATACGAGCAGTACTTC. Residues: CASSFPGTGVYEQYF.